This TCR beta chain was sequenced for a study of Ad26.COV2.S vaccination and SARS-CoV-2 variants. Turning to the study itself: The donor belonged to the COV1001 Ad26.COV2.S trial arm.

CDR1 and CDR2 from the germline V gene are SGHDT and YYEEEE. This CDR3 is built from 17 residues. V shed 0 bases, J shed 4 bases, and the junction held 12 bases outside the gene matches. Treatment reported: roughly 18 received Ad26.COV2.S at low or high dose, single or two shots; about 5 received placebo; per-sample allocation not given. Material that was analyzed had been drawn on day 63 after the first vaccine or placebo injection. This adult donor, from Boston, was 18-55 years old. A word on this clone: Its matching antigen is unknown.

Study findings and constraints: Total T cell responses may have been underestimated by the TCR breadth and depth analyses.

Method: immunoSEQ multiplex PCR; TCRdb's copy keeps in-frame clones and lacks some. The sample lists 250,000 to 300,000 clones; around 87% were seen once. The chain employs TRBV5-6 and TRBJ1-2, with 7 bases aligning to TRBD1. This TCR was recovered from a person between 18 and 65 years old who received the Ad26.COV2.S COVID-19 vaccine or a placebo. Source: peripheral blood, taken in a trial of Ad26.COV2.S vaccine versus placebo. The CDR3 DNA follows: TGTGCCAGCAGCTTGGAGGACGGGACAGCGAGTTTCTATGGCTACACCTTC. Protein sequence: CASSLEDGTASFYGYTF.